A single sample gave rise to the 19 T cell receptor beta chains below, sequenced in a study of T cell repertoires and HLA-DP antigens (dated by TCRdb to 2017 to 2018). No cognate antigen is known for these TCRs. The library was prepared using the immunoSEQ multiplex PCR assay. TCRdb took this table from immuneACCESS and kept in-frame rearrangements with V and J called. Such tables lack part of the clones; where checked against another copy, unresolved V genes explain under half of the gap, and the rest is unexplained. The sample table holds about 73,000 clones, of which around 77% were seen once. The ten most abundant clones make up 1.6% of the sample. Sample: CD4+ T cells from PBMCs. All receptors derive from a man aged 55 to 70 in good health and CMV-seronegative.

Here the CDR3 reads CASRLAGSTDTQYF. CDR3 DNA sequence: TGTGCCAGCAGACTAGCGGGGAGCACAGATACGCAGTATTTT. The J gene is TRBJ2-3, the V gene TRBV6-5, with 10 nucleotides matching TRBD2. The CDR3 is made up of 14 amino acids. Per germline, CDR1 MNHEY and CDR2 SVGAGI. V lost 6 bases, J lost 0 bases, and 0 bases stayed unmatched.

Ten or more counts support this clone. This chain links TRBV19 with TRBJ1-4; 8 positions agree with TRBD1. The germline V gene has CDR1 LNHDA and CDR2 SQIVND (reference sequence). This CDR3 contains 15 residues. V trimming: 7 bases; J trimming: 5 bases; junction bases outside the gene matches: 9. CDR3 in amino acids: CASNRGTLNNEKLFF. Written as DNA, the CDR3 is TGTGCCAGTAACAGGGGGACCTTAAACAATGAAAAACTGTTTTTT.

The chain joins TRBV7-8 to TRBJ1-1; TRBD1 agrees at 7 bases. Germline values: CDR1 SGHVS, CDR2 FQNEAQ. This CDR3 comprises 14 residues. J was trimmed by 3 bases and V by 4 bases; bases with no gene match: 5. The CDR3 DNA sequence: TGTGCCAGCAGCTCCACAGGGGCGCACACTGAAGCTTTCTTT. Translating gives CASSSTGAHTEAFF. The whole variable domain, remainder taken from reference TRBV7-8 and TRBJ1-1, is GAGVSQSPRYKVAKRGQDVALRCDPISGHVSLFWYQQALGQGPEFLTYFQNEAQLDKSGLPSDRFFAERPEGSVSTLKIQRTQQEDSAVYLCASSSTGAHTEAFFGQGTRLTVV.

This clone showed up just once. This chain connects TRBV5-4 to TRBJ2-3; 10 positions match TRBD2. This CDR3 has 15 residues. From germline, CDR1 is SGHNT and CDR2 YYREEE (reference sequence). The junction had 3 bases not matched to a gene; V was cut back by 2 bases and J by 3 bases. Here the CDR3 reads CASSFEGLATDTQYF. The CDR3 nucleotides are TGTGCCAGCAGCTTCGAGGGACTAGCGACAGATACGCAGTATTTT.

The chain recombines TRBV5-1 with TRBJ2-3; D gene ambiguous. Germline CDR1 and CDR2: SGHRS and YFSETQ. The CDR3 sequence is 14 residues long. V was clipped by 0 bases and J by 9 bases, with 14 bases between them. The CDR3 DNA is TGCGCCAGCAGCTTGGGGCAGTCCGGTGGGACGCAGTATTTT. The encoded protein is CASSLGQSGGTQYF.

A single count supports this clone. This chain joins TRBV6-1 and TRBJ1-4; D not certain. V was cut by 3 bases and J by 0 bases, with 14 bases left in between. CDR1 and CDR2 from the germline V gene are MNHNS and SASEGT. There are 17 residues in the CDR3. The CDR3 loop reads CASSDSSGSATNEKLFF. CDR3 in DNA: TGTGCCAGCAGTGATAGTTCGGGGTCTGCAACTAATGAAAAACTGTTTTTT.

V gene TRBV18 combines with J gene TRBJ1-2, with 10 bases identical to TRBD1. With V trimmed by 1 base and J by 6 bases, 5 bases remained unmatched. The CDR3 is 15 residues long. Germline values: CDR1 KGHSH, CDR2 LQKENI. CDR3 DNA sequence: TGTGCCAGCTCACCACAAGTCGGGACAGGGGATGGCTACACCTTC. Translating gives CASSPQVGTGDGYTF.

This chain links TRBV7-9 with TRBJ1-2, with TRBD1 identical over 9 bases. The germline gives CDR1 SEHNR, CDR2 FQNEAQ (reference sequence). The CDR3 loop spans 16 amino acids. With 0 bases clipped from V and 4 bases from J, the junction kept 6 bases outside the gene matches. CDR3 sequence: CASSLAGGTGTYGYTF. The DNA for the CDR3 is TGTGCCAGCAGCTTAGCGGGTGGGACAGGGACCTATGGCTACACCTTC.

This clone was observed a few times. This rearrangement joins TRBV11-1 to TRBJ1-2; the D is unclear. The CDR3 is 13 amino acids. From germline, CDR1 is SGHAT and CDR2 FQDESV (reference sequence). V was cut by 6 bases and J by 2 bases, with 10 bases left in between. CDR3 protein: CASSHHANYGYTF. The CDR3 nucleotides read TGTGCCAGCAGTCACCACGCGAACTATGGCTACACCTTC.

V gene TRBV2 combines with J gene TRBJ2-3, with TRBD2 matching over 11 bases. V lost 0 bases, J lost 7 bases, and 6 bases stayed unmatched. Germline V gene lookup returns CDR1 SNHLY and CDR2 FYNNEI. The CDR3 is 16 residues long. The CDR3 reads CASSEAGLAGGNTQYF. DNA of the CDR3: TGTGCCAGCAGTGAAGCGGGGCTAGCGGGGGGCAATACGCAGTATTTT.

The chain recombines TRBV9 with TRBJ2-2, with D perhaps assigned TRBD1 or TRBD2 (5 bases each). The CDR3 contains 17 residues. Trimming shortened V by 0 bases and J by 4 bases, and 16 bases separated the two germline ends. Looked up from germline, CDR1 is SGDLS and CDR2 is YYNGEE. The CDR3 reads CASSVAPGRSSTGELFF. The CDR3 coding sequence is TGTGCCAGCAGCGTAGCCCCGGGACGGTCATCCACCGGGGAGCTGTTTTTT. Looking up the rest from reference TRBV9 and TRBJ2-2 gives the full variable domain: DSGVTQTPKHLITATGQRVTLRCSPRSGDLSVYWYQQSLDQGLQFLIQYYNGEERAKGNILERFSAQQFPDLHSELNLSSLELGDSALYFCASSVAPGRSSTGELFFGEGSRLTVL.

The rearrangement uses TRBV29-1 and TRBJ1-3; tentatively, D is TRBD1 (5 bases). Trimming stripped 4 bases from V and 0 bases from J, with 7 bases between. Germline V gene lookup returns CDR1 SQVTM and CDR2 ANQGSEA. The CDR3 has 13 residues. This CDR3 is CSVGGNSGNTIYF. DNA for the CDR3: TGCAGCGTTGGGGGCAACTCTGGAAACACCATATATTTT.

The rearrangement links TRBV7-6 to TRBJ1-3, with no clear D. The CDR3 extends over 15 amino acids. Germline values: CDR1 SGHVS, CDR2 FNYEAQ. Deletions cut 1 base from V and 0 bases from J, with 7 bases between. The CDR3 nucleotides are TGTGCCAGCAGCTTAGGGGCAGGCTCTGGAAACACCATATATTTT. Amino acid sequence: CASSLGAGSGNTIYF.

This clone was detected only once. This chain uses TRBV5-1 with TRBJ2-5; D may be TRBD1 (5 bases). V lost 2 bases to trimming and J lost 2 bases, with 13 bases between them. Germline V gene data show CDR1 as SGHRS and CDR2 as YFSETQ. The CDR3 consists of 15 residues. The CDR3 sequence is CASSFLQVGQETQYF. The CDR3 coding sequence is TGCGCCAGCAGCTTCCTACAGGTGGGGCAAGAGACCCAGTACTTC.

This clone was found a few times. The rearrangement links TRBV15 to TRBJ2-7; 9 positions agree with TRBD1. Germline V gene data show CDR1 as LNHNV and CDR2 as YYDKDF (reference sequence). The CDR3 loop spans 18 amino acids. The V and J ends lost 1 base and 4 bases, in that order; junction bases with no gene match: 14. In nucleotides, the CDR3 is TGTGCCACCAGCAGAGGTGGGCTAAGGGGACAGGGTGTTTACGAGCAGTACTTC. As protein: CATSRGGLRGQGVYEQYF.

The genes are TRBV4-3 and TRBJ1-1; D call uncertain. V was shortened by 0 bases and J by 1 base, with 12 bases between the two germline ends. The V gene's germline CDR1 is LGHNA and CDR2 YSLEER. The CDR3 runs to 16 residues. CDR3 loop: CASSQEGRQANTEAFF. DNA for the CDR3: TGCGCCAGCAGCCAAGAAGGGCGGCAAGCGAACACTGAAGCTTTCTTT.

The J gene is TRBJ1-4, the V gene TRBV5-1; TRBD1 might be the D (5 bases). Between the trimmed V and J ends, which lost 4 bases and 5 bases, there was a span of 21 bases. The length of the CDR3 is 17 residues. Per the germline V gene, CDR1 is SGHRS and CDR2 is YFSETQ. The CDR3 loop is CASSLGPRGSNNEKLFF. The CDR3 DNA is TGCGCCAGCAGCCTGGGCCCTCGGGGGAGTAACAATGAAAAACTGTTTTTT.

The V call is TRBV7-6, the J call TRBJ1-5; a possible D gene is TRBD1 (5 bases). The CDR3 is 17 residues long. The V end lost 2 bases, the J end lost 0 bases, and 14 bases lay between the germline ends. CDR1 and CDR2 from the germline V gene are SGHVS and FNYEAQ. The CDR3 DNA follows: TGTGCCAGCAGCTTATCACCTGGACAAGCTAGCAATCAGCCCCAGCATTTT. It is translated as CASSLSPGQASNQPQHF. Drawing the rest from reference TRBV7-6 and TRBJ1-5, the complete variable domain is GAGVSQSPRYKVTKRGQDVALRCDPISGHVSLYWYRQALGQGPEFLTYFNYEAQQDKSGLPNDRFSAERPEGSISTLTIQRTEQRDSAMYRCASSLSPGQASNQPQHFGDGTRLSIL.

J is TRBJ2-5 and V is TRBV6-6, with 9 nucleotides matching TRBD2. This CDR3 is 13 amino acids long. The germline V gene encodes CDR1 MNHNY and CDR2 SVGAGI (reference sequence). With 6 bases clipped from V and 5 bases from J, the junction kept 4 bases outside the gene matches. Written as DNA, the CDR3 is TGTGCCAGCAGGCCGGCGGGGGGGGAGACCCAGTACTTC. Its protein is CASRPAGGETQYF.